This T cell receptor beta chain appears in the sequencing data of a study of blood T cell repertoires in COVID-19. Study at large: Researchers got acute and convalescent COVID-19 samples from the United States, Italy and Spain. PBMCs, B-cell-depleted T cells, or T cells were the source of the cDNA or gDNA that made up the material.

Per the germline V gene, CDR1 is LGHNA and CDR2 is YNFKEQ. The V gene lost 0 bases and the J gene lost 0 bases, with 12 bases spanning the gap. CDR3 size: 17 residues. Original methodology: Estimates of nucleated cell counts were drawn from the amplification of reference gene primers. Measured with immunoSEQ multiplex PCR; TCRdb has only the in-frame clones, and not every one. The DNA gave D and trimming, while V, J and clone size come from that table. The table shows 250,000 to 350,000 clones, with about nine tenths occurring only once. The sequence came from a woman aged 40 to 50 who had recovered from COVID-19. The genes are TRBV4-2 and TRBJ2-1, with TRBD2 as a possible D gene (5 bases). The sequenced sample consisted of peripheral blood. The chain's CDR3 is CASSQDPGLLSYNEQFF. The CDR3 DNA sequence: TGTGCCAGCAGCCAAGATCCCGGACTTCTCTCCTACAATGAGCAGTTCTTC.